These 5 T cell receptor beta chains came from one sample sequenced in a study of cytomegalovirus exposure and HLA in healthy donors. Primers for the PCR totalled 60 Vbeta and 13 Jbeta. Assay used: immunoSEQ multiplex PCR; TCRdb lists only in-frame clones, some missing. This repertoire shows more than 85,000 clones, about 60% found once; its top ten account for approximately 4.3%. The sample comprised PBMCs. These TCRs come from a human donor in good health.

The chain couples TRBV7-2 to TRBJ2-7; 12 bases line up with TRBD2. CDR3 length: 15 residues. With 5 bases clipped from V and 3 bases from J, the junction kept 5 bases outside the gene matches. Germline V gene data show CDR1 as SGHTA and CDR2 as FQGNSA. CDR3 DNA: TGTGCCAGCAGCCAAGCGGGACTAGCGGGCTACGAGCAGTACTTC. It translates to CASSQAGLAGYEQYF.

CDR3 DNA: TGCAGCGTGGTGGGGCAGGAACTTGGGGCTAACTATGGCTACACCTTC. Its translation: CSVVGQELGANYGYTF. This rearrangement joins TRBV29-1 to TRBJ1-2; D perhaps matches TRBD1 (5 bases). In germline, CDR1 is SQVTM, CDR2 ANQGSEA. V lost 6 bases and J 0 bases, leaving 20 bases between the germline ends. The CDR3 contains 16 residues.

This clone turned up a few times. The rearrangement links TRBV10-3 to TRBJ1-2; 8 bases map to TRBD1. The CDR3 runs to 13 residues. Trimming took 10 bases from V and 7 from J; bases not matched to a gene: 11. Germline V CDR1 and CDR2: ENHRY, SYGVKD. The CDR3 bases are TGTGCCAGCAGCATGCAGGGGGCGGTTGGCTACACCTTC. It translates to CASSMQGAVGYTF.

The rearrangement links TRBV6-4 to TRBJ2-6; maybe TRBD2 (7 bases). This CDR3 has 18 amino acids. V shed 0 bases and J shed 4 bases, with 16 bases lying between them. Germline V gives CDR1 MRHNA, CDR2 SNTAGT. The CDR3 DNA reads TGTGCCAGCAGTGACTCGAAAATAGGGGGGGTCGGGGCCAACGTCCTGACTTTC. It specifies CASSDSKIGGVGANVLTF.

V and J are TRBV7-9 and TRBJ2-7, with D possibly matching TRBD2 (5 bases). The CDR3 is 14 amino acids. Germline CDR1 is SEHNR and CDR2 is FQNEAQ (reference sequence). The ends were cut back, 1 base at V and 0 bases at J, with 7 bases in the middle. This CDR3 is CASSLGGNSYEQYF. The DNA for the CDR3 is TGTGCCAGCAGCTTAGGAGGGAACTCCTACGAGCAGTACTTC.